The 24 T cell receptor beta chains below were found in one sample sequenced in a study of response to subunit inactivated influenza vaccine. TCRdb recomputed calls from the RT-PCR reads with MiXCR, one row per CDR3 protein. This table holds about 540,000 distinct CDR3 sequences, around 13% found once. Source: PBMCs from blood, taken approximately 13 days after vaccination. All receptors derive from a man aged 50-59 years who received an inactivated influenza vaccine.

This chain connects TRBV20-1 to TRBJ2-7, with 7 nucleotides matching TRBD1. The CDR3 has 12 residues. The V and J ends lost 5 bases and 1 base, in that order; junction bases with no gene match: 2. Looked up from germline, CDR1 is DFQATT and CDR2 is SNEGSKA (reference sequence). The CDR3 spells CSAQGQSYEQYF. In nucleotides, the CDR3 is TGCAGTGCTCAGGGACAGTCCTACGAGCAGTACTTC.

In this sample, this clonotype turned up a few times. The chain is built from TRBV5-1 and TRBJ2-3; maybe TRBD2 (6 bases). Trimming pared 4 bases from V and 3 bases from J, leaving 15 bases between. The germline V gene encodes CDR1 SGHRS and CDR2 YFSETQ. The CDR3 covers 15 residues. CDR3 coding DNA: TGCGCCAGCAGCGGTGCCAAGACTAGTACAGATACGCAGTATTTT. Its translation: CASSGAKTSTDTQYF. The whole variable domain, remainder taken from reference TRBV5-1 and TRBJ2-3, is KAGVTQTPRYLIKTRGQQVTLSCSPISGHRSVSWYQQTPGQGLQFLFEYFSETQRNKGNFPGRFSGRQFSNSRSEMNVSTLELGDSALYLCASSGAKTSTDTQYFGPGTRLTVL.

The chain joins TRBV7-2 to TRBJ2-1, with D unclear. CDR1 and CDR2 from the germline V gene are SGHTA and FQGNSA. The CDR3 runs to 15 residues. The V and J ends lost 2 bases and 4 bases respectively, with 12 bases between them. The CDR3 is CASSLTSRGYNEQFF. As DNA, the CDR3 is TGTGCCAGCAGCTTAACTTCCAGAGGTTACAATGAGCAGTTCTTC.

This clonotype showed up just a few times. This rearrangement joins TRBV3-1 to TRBJ1-6, with 9 bases lining up with TRBD1. In germline, CDR1 is LGHDT, CDR2 YNNKEL (reference sequence). The CDR3 loop spans 12 amino acids. V gave up 5 bases and J gave up 19 bases; unmatched junction bases: 9. This CDR3 is CASSSGQGVLHF. The CDR3 DNA is TGTGCCAGCAGCTCGGGACAGGGTGTTTTGCACTTT.

This clonotype came up a few times. This chain joins TRBV7-2 and TRBJ2-1; 7 bases line up with TRBD2. There are 15 residues in the CDR3. Germline CDR1 SGHTA, CDR2 FQGNSA. V lost 2 bases, J lost 4 bases, and 5 bases stayed unmatched. CDR3 protein: CASSLNGRLYNEQFF. CDR3 in DNA: TGTGCCAGCAGCTTAAACGGGAGGTTGTACAATGAGCAGTTCTTC.

The sample holds a few counts of this clonotype. This chain connects TRBV5-1 to TRBJ1-1; D is uncertain. With 0 bases removed from V and 1 base from J, the gap between germline ends came to 7 bases. Germline V CDR1 and CDR2: SGHRS, YFSETQ. The CDR3 has 14 amino acids. CDR3 amino acids: CASSLVPSNTEAFF. DNA of the CDR3: TGCGCCAGCAGCTTGGTACCTTCGAACACTGAAGCTTTCTTT.

This clonotype was seen at least ten times. The V gene is TRBV24-1, the J gene TRBJ2-4; D tentatively reads TRBD1 or TRBD2 (5 bases each). Germline-derived CDR1 and CDR2 are KGHDR and SFDVKD. Trimming removed 9 bases from V and 10 bases from J, with 18 bases in between. The CDR3 runs to 13 residues. The chain's CDR3 is CATQPRAGGIQYF. The CDR3 DNA sequence: TGTGCCACCCAACCAAGGGCTGGGGGAATTCAGTACTTC.

The chain couples TRBV6-5 to TRBJ2-7, with a possible D match to TRBD2 (6 bases). The CDR3 sequence is 16 residues long. V lost 0 bases and J 5 bases, leaving 17 bases between the germline ends. CDR1 and CDR2 (germline): MNHEY, SVGAGI. CDR3 bases: TGTGCCAGCAGTTACTCGAGAGTCGGAGGGCCTCACGAGCAGTACTTC. It encodes CASSYSRVGGPHEQYF.

The chain carries TRBV6-9 and TRBJ2-5; no firm D call. V dropped 4 bases and J dropped 5 bases, with 14 bases sitting between them. This CDR3 has 14 amino acids. Germline V gene sequence: CDR1 MNHGY, CDR2 SVAAGI. The CDR3 reads CASSSRTVPETQYF. The CDR3 DNA reads as TGTGCCAGCAGTTCCCGTACAGTTCCGGAGACCCAGTACTTC.

The chain employs TRBV12-3 or TRBV12-4 and TRBJ1-4; D gene ambiguous. The CDR3 totals 15 residues. V gave up 2 bases and J gave up 12 bases, with 19 bases separating them. The CDR3 nucleotides are TGTGCCAGCAGTTTAAGGGATTTTTTGGGAGGACAACTGTTTTTT. As protein: CASSLRDFLGGQLFF.

The chain combines TRBV20-1 with TRBJ1-6, with D unresolved. The CDR3 spans 17 residues. The V gene lost 3 bases and the J gene lost 5 bases, with 20 bases spanning the gap. Germline CDR1 DFQATT, CDR2 SNEGSKA (reference sequence). The DNA of the CDR3 is TGCAGTGCTAGTGTTTTGTTCGGCACCTCAAATAATTCACCCCTCCACTTT. It is translated as CSASVLFGTSNNSPLHF.

The chain couples TRBV15 to TRBJ2-5, with a weak D call TRBD1 (5 bases). The length of the CDR3 is 14 residues. With 2 bases removed from V and 9 bases from J, the gap between germline ends came to 16 bases. The germline gives CDR1 LNHNV, CDR2 YYDKDF (reference sequence). The CDR3 reads CATSRLPGRGAQYF. The CDR3 DNA follows: TGTGCCACCAGCAGACTACCCGGAAGGGGTGCCCAGTACTTC. Filled out from reference TRBV15 and TRBJ2-5, the complete variable domain reads DAMVIQNPRYQVTQFGKPVTLSCSQTLNHNVMYWYQQKSSQAPKLLFHYYDKDFNNEADTPDNFQSRRPNTSFCFLDIRSPGLGDTAMYLCATSRLPGRGAQYFGPGTRLLVL.

At least ten counts were recorded for this clonotype. The chain recombines TRBV2 with TRBJ2-1, with TRBD2 matching over 9 bases. J lost 7 bases, V lost 10 bases, and 8 bases had no gene match. The CDR3 extends over 13 amino acids. CDR1 and CDR2 (germline): SNHLY, FYNNEI. The CDR3 nucleotides read TGTGCCACCAAAGCGGGGGGTGGGAATGAGCAGTTCTTC. It encodes CATKAGGGNEQFF.

This clonotype was counted between two and nine times. J is TRBJ1-1 and V is TRBV2; D is uncertain. The V end lost 5 bases, the J end lost 1 base, and 8 bases lay between the germline ends. The CDR3 is 13 residues long. CDR1 is SNHLY and CDR2 is FYNNEI in the germline V gene. The CDR3 nucleotides read TGTGCCAGCAGTTATAATACGAACACTGAAGCTTTCTTT. This gives the protein CASSYNTNTEAFF.

This clonotype was seen only a few times. The chain's CDR3 is CASSLMETQNNEQFF. CDR3 sequence (DNA): TGTGCCAGCAGTTTAATGGAGACACAGAACAATGAGCAGTTCTTC. The chain combines TRBV28 with TRBJ2-1; no definite D call. There are 15 residues in the CDR3. V lost 2 bases and J lost 5, with 13 bases in between. Germline CDR1 MDHEN, CDR2 SYDVKM.

This clonotype was counted between two and nine times. The rearrangement joins TRBV29-1 to TRBJ2-3; D possibly matches TRBD1 or TRBD2 (5 bases each). V lost 8 bases, J lost 6 bases, and 18 bases lay in between. The CDR3 contains 13 residues. CDR1 and CDR2 (germline): SQVTM, ANQGSEA. The CDR3 region has the DNA TGCAGCTTGAAAACGTTGGGGGTTGATACGCAGTATTTT. Its translation: CSLKTLGVDTQYF.

This clonotype was seen more than once but under ten times. The V call is TRBV11-3, the J call TRBJ2-5, with 11 nucleotides matching TRBD2. Trimming cost V 4 bases and J 2 bases; bases outside gene matches: 9. This CDR3 contains 17 residues. The germline V gene encodes CDR1 SGHNT and CDR2 YENEEA. The CDR3 bases are TGTGCCAGCAGCTCGATATTCTTAGCGGGAGGGCAAGAGACCCAGTACTTC. Amino acids: CASSSIFLAGGQETQYF.

The CDR3 bases are TGTGCCCCCCTCTCGGATAGCCGTTATGCCTACGAGCAGTACTTC. Its translation: CAPLSDSRYAYEQYF. The chain carries TRBV21-1 and TRBJ2-7; the D call TRBD1 from the table was never checked on the DNA. TRBV21-1 is labeled a pseudogene. The CDR3 has 15 amino acids.

The CDR3 region has the DNA TGTGCCAGCAGCGTATCGGGAGGGCCTTACGAGCAGTACTTC. As protein: CASSVSGGPYEQYF. The chain uses TRBV9 and TRBJ2-7; 8 nucleotides match TRBD2. There are 14 residues in the CDR3. Germline assignment: CDR1 SGDLS and CDR2 YYNGEE. V dropped 1 base and J dropped 4; count of bases not matched to a gene: 4.

This clonotype came up a few times. J is TRBJ2-1 and V is TRBV3-1, with 7 bases that match TRBD2. Germline V lookup: CDR1 LGHDT, CDR2 YNNKEL (reference sequence). V shed 8 bases and J 7 bases; nucleotides not matched to a gene: 8. This CDR3 comprises 13 residues. This CDR3 is CASSRPGGNEQFF. In DNA form, the CDR3 reads TGTGCCAGCTCTCGACCCGGGGGGAATGAGCAGTTCTTC.

Only a few counts were recorded for this clonotype. The V and J genes are TRBV6-2 or TRBV6-3 and TRBJ2-7, with D perhaps TRBD2 (6 bases). The V gene lost 1 base and the J gene lost 6 bases, with 13 bases spanning the gap. The CDR3 is 14 residues long. Germline CDR1 reads MNHEY; CDR2 reads SVGEGT. The DNA of the CDR3 is TGTGCCAGCAGTTACTGGAGGGGATTCAGCGAGCAGTACTTC. Amino acid sequence: CASSYWRGFSEQYF.

This clonotype was observed a handful of times. The J gene is TRBJ2-7, the V gene TRBV7-2; D possibly uses TRBD1 or TRBD2 (5 bases each). Germline V CDR1 and CDR2: SGHTA, FQGNSA. The CDR3 totals 12 residues. The V end was cut by 4 bases, the J end by 5 bases, with 9 bases between. CDR3 sequence (DNA): TGTGCCAGCAGCTACGAGGGACACGAGCAGTACTTC. It specifies CASSYEGHEQYF. The full variable domain, with the rest looked up from reference TRBV7-2 and TRBJ2-7, is GAGVSQSPSNKVTEKGKDVELRCDPISGHTALYWYRQSLGQGLEFLIYFQGNSAPDKSGLPSDRFSAERTGGSVSTLTIQRTQQEDSAVYLCASSYEGHEQYFGPGTRLTVT.

This clonotype was counted many times. The chain employs TRBV20-1 and TRBJ1-1, with D perhaps TRBD1 (6 bases). This CDR3 spans 13 amino acids. CDR1 DFQATT and CDR2 SNEGSKA come from the germline V gene (reference sequence). The ends were cut back, 4 bases at V and 9 bases at J, with 18 bases in the middle. The chain's CDR3 is CSAKASGVQKAFF. The CDR3 DNA follows: TGCAGTGCTAAAGCCTCAGGGGTACAGAAAGCTTTCTTT.

The V call is TRBV5-1, the J call TRBJ1-6, with a weak D call TRBD1 (5 bases). This CDR3 spans 16 amino acids. The germline V and J ends were trimmed by 4 bases and 0 bases, with 11 bases remaining between them. Germline V CDR1 and CDR2: SGHRS, YFSETQ. The CDR3 DNA follows: TGCGCCAGCAGCCAGGGACGGAGCTCCTATAATTCACCCCTCCACTTT. It yields the protein CASSQGRSSYNSPLHF.